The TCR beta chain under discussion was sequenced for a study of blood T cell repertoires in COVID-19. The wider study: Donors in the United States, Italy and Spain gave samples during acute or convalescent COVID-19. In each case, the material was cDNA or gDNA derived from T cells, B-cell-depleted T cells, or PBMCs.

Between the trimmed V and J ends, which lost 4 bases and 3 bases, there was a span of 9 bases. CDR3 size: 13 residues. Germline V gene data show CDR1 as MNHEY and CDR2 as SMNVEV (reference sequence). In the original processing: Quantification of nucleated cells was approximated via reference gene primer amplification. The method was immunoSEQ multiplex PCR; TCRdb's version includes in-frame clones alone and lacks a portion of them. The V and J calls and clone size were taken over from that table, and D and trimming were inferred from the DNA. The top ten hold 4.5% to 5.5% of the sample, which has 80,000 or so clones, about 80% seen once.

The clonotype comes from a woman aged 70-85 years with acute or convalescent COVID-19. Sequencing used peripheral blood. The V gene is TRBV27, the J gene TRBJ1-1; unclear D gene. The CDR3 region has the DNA TGTGCCAGCAGTTGGGCGTGGGACACTGAAGCTTTCTTT. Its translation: CASSWAWDTEAFF.